The 28 T cell receptor beta chains below were found in one sample sequenced in a study of blood T cell repertoires in COVID-19. Data came from immunoSEQ multiplex PCR; TCRdb stores just in-frame clones and leaves some out. The sample contains over 250,000 clones, around 84% of which appear only once. Material for sequencing was PBMCs or T cells enriched from blood (not recorded which). The source of these receptors is a man aged 25 to 40 with acute COVID-19.

V usage is TRBV6-2 or TRBV6-3 and J usage is TRBJ2-7; D gene unclear. V lost 4 bases and J lost 2, with 9 bases in between. The germline gives CDR1 MNHEY, CDR2 SVGEGT. The CDR3 extends over 13 amino acids. CDR3 loop: CASSSHLAYEQYV. The CDR3, as DNA: TGTGCCAGCAGTTCTCACCTAGCCTACGAGCAGTACGTC.

The chain carries TRBV12-3 or TRBV12-4 and TRBJ1-2, with a weak D call TRBD1 (5 bases). The CDR3 has 12 amino acids. V lost 6 bases and J lost 8, with 13 bases in between. The CDR3: CASSSLGPGYTF. CDR3 nucleotides: TGTGCCAGCAGCTCCTTGGGGCCAGGCTACACCTTC.

This clone was recorded at least ten times. The chain joins TRBV6-1 to TRBJ1-1, with a weak D call TRBD1 (5 bases). CDR1 is MNHNS, CDR2 SASEGT, per germline. The CDR3 runs to 14 residues. V was pared by 1 base and J by 6 bases, with 12 bases between. The CDR3 coding sequence is TGTGCCAGCAGTGAAGGGGGGGGAGGGGCTGAAGCTTTCTTT. The encoded protein is CASSEGGGGAEAFF.

V and J are TRBV27 and TRBJ2-1, with D perhaps TRBD2 (6 bases). Germline V gene data show CDR1 as MNHEY and CDR2 as SMNVEV (reference sequence). The CDR3 is 14 amino acids. CDR3 loop: CATSSGPLYNEQFF. The DNA of the CDR3 is TGTGCAACATCGAGCGGGCCCCTATACAATGAGCAGTTCTTC.

For this clone: A read error may produce the germline difference seen at one junction end. The chain combines TRBV5-1 with TRBJ2-1; TRBD2 matches at 7 bases. Germline CDR1 and CDR2: SGHRS and YFSETQ. The CDR3 is 17 amino acids. As DNA, the CDR3 is TGTGCCAGCAGCTTGCTGGTGAAGGCGCTAGCGGACAATGAGCAGTTCTTC. This codes for CASSLLVKALADNEQFF.

The chain recombines TRBV12-3 or TRBV12-4 with TRBJ1-1, with 7 bases aligning to TRBD1. J was trimmed by 10 bases and V by 6 bases; bases with no gene match: 8. The CDR3 contains 12 residues. The chain's CDR3 is CASRTGAEGAFF. The CDR3 DNA sequence: TGTGCCAGCAGAACAGGGGCCGAGGGAGCTTTCTTT.

The rearrangement joins TRBV11-3 to TRBJ1-2; 8 bases line up with TRBD1. Germline CDR1 and CDR2: SGHNT and YENEEA. Trimming at V came to 3 bases and at J to 6 bases, leaving 6 bases not matched to a gene. The CDR3 spans 14 residues. CDR3 protein: CASSFTGGINGYTF. The CDR3 DNA follows: TGTGCCAGCAGCTTCACAGGGGGAATCAATGGCTACACCTTC.

Notes on this clone: Other DNA sequences in the same sample also yield this CDR3. The chain couples TRBV5-1 to TRBJ2-2, with D tentatively TRBD2 (6 bases). V was clipped by 3 bases and J by 0 bases, with 9 bases between them. The germline V gene encodes CDR1 SGHRS and CDR2 YFSETQ. This CDR3 has 15 amino acids. DNA of the CDR3: TGCGCCAGCAGCTCCGGGGGTACGAACACCGGGGAGCTGTTTTTT. It translates to CASSSGGTNTGELFF.

The chain uses TRBV10-3 and TRBJ1-4; 7 bases agree with TRBD1. Unmatched junction bases numbered 15, after V lost 6 bases and J lost 8 bases. The germline V gene has CDR1 ENHRY and CDR2 SYGVKD. The CDR3 length is 16 residues. In DNA form, the CDR3 reads TGTGCCATCAGCGGAGGTTGGGACAGCGGGTTAGAAAAACTGTTTTTT. Translated, it gives CAISGGWDSGLEKLFF.

V and J are TRBV5-1 and TRBJ2-1; 12 bases are a match to TRBD2. The germline gives CDR1 SGHRS, CDR2 YFSETQ. This CDR3 contains 15 residues. J was trimmed by 6 bases and V by 3 bases; bases with no gene match: 4. CDR3 coding DNA: TGCGCCAGCAGCTCCCGACTAGCGGGGGTCAATGAGCAGTTCTTC. This translates into CASSSRLAGVNEQFF.

V and J are TRBV28 and TRBJ1-2, with 11 bases matching TRBD1. Trimming cost V 8 bases and J 8 bases; bases outside gene matches: 7. The CDR3 is made up of 13 amino acids. From germline, CDR1 is MDHEN and CDR2 SYDVKM. CDR3 coding DNA: TGTGCCAGCGGGACAGGGGGTTTTTGGGGCTACACCTTC. It specifies CASGTGGFWGYTF.

The chain employs TRBV10-3 and TRBJ1-2; D might be TRBD1 (5 bases). Deletions cut 4 bases from V and 1 base from J, with 13 bases between. The CDR3 sequence is 15 residues long. Germline loops: CDR1 ENHRY, CDR2 SYGVKD. The CDR3 nucleotides read TGTGCCATCAGTGGGTCCGACAGCATTAACTATGGCTACACCTTC. This codes for CAISGSDSINYGYTF.

This chain uses TRBV11-3 with TRBJ1-5; tentatively, D is TRBD1 (6 bases). Trimming removed 4 bases from V and 4 bases from J, with 20 bases in between. CDR3 length: 17 amino acids. Germline V gene sequence: CDR1 SGHNT, CDR2 YENEEA. CDR3 loop: CASSSLVVQGPNQPQHF. The DNA of the CDR3 is TGTGCCAGCAGCTCCCTCGTTGTCCAGGGGCCTAATCAGCCCCAGCATTTT.

The chain recombines TRBV5-6 with TRBJ2-2, with TRBD2 matching 10 bases. Trimming removed 2 bases from V and 6 bases from J; junction bases left unmatched: 10. Germline CDR1 is SGHDT and CDR2 is YYEEEE. CDR3 length: 17 residues. The CDR3 region has the DNA TGTGCCAGCAGCTTCTTTCAAGCGGGGGGGCCCCCCGGGGAGCTGTTTTTT. Translating it yields CASSFFQAGGPPGELFF.

The chain is built from TRBV28 and TRBJ1-2; D not certain. Trimming took off 5 bases at V and 0 bases at J, with 16 bases between the two ends. Germline CDR1 reads MDHEN; CDR2 reads SYDVKM. This CDR3 spans 16 amino acids. DNA for the CDR3: TGTGCCAGCAGTCCGTACATAACCTCCTCTAACTATGGCTACACCTTC. Its translation: CASSPYITSSNYGYTF.

The chain has TRBV11-3 and TRBJ1-1, with D possibly being TRBD1 (5 bases). The germline gives CDR1 SGHNT, CDR2 YENEEA. Between the trimmed V and J ends, which lost 3 bases and 0 bases, there was a span of 8 bases. This CDR3 has 14 residues. CDR3 region: CASSLTALNTEAFF. Here the CDR3 DNA reads TGTGCCAGCAGCTTGACAGCCCTGAACACTGAAGCTTTCTTT.

This rearrangement joins TRBV4-1 to TRBJ1-1, with D possibly matching TRBD1 (6 bases). Germline CDR1 and CDR2: MGHRA and YSYEKL. Trimming stripped 0 bases from V and 6 bases from J, with 20 bases between. CDR3 length: 17 amino acids. The CDR3 region has the DNA TGCGCCAGCAGCCAAGAGGGGATAGGGGGTAGAGGGCCTGAAGCTTTCTTT. Translating it yields CASSQEGIGGRGPEAFF.

This clone was found a few times. CDR3 nucleotides: TGCAGCTCCCCCACTAGCGGGGATTACAATGAGCAGTTCTTC. Protein: CSSPTSGDYNEQFF. This chain links TRBV29-1 with TRBJ2-1; 10 bases are a match to TRBD2. After removal of 8 bases from V and 4 bases from J, the junction contained 8 bases not matched to a gene. The CDR3 contains 14 residues. In germline, CDR1 is SQVTM, CDR2 ANQGSEA.

The rearrangement links TRBV14 to TRBJ1-2, with 9 bases identical to TRBD1. J lost 2 bases, V lost 5 bases, and 3 bases had no gene match. Germline V gives CDR1 SGHDN, CDR2 FVKESK. The length of the CDR3 is 14 residues. The CDR3 loop is CASSSGQGNYGYTF. The CDR3 bases are TGTGCCAGCAGCTCGGGACAGGGAAACTATGGCTACACCTTC.

A few counts support this clone. The rearrangement uses TRBV19 and TRBJ1-5, with 10 bases that match TRBD1. V was clipped by 6 bases and J by 1 base; unmatched bases: 6. Germline V gene sequence: CDR1 LNHDA, CDR2 SQIVND (reference sequence). The CDR3 has 16 amino acids. As DNA, the CDR3 is TGTGCCAGTAGCCAGGGGGGACAGGGGAGCAATCAGCCCCAGCATTTT. Its protein product is CASSQGGQGSNQPQHF.

The chain is built from TRBV6-2 or TRBV6-3 and TRBJ1-5; the D is unclear. Germline V gives CDR1 MNHEY, CDR2 SVGEGT. The CDR3 is 14 residues long. V lost 3 bases and J lost 1, with 7 bases in between. The DNA for the CDR3 is TGTGCCAGCAGTTATGTAATGAGCAATCAGCCCCAGCATTTT. This gives the protein CASSYVMSNQPQHF.

In this sample, this clone is medium-sized. This chain joins TRBV2 and TRBJ1-1; 8 nucleotides agree with TRBD1. V shed 5 bases, J shed 11 bases, and the junction held 10 bases outside the gene matches. This CDR3 has 13 residues. From germline, CDR1 is SNHLY and CDR2 FYNNEI. This CDR3 reads CASSNTGGRRAFF. CDR3 in DNA: TGTGCCAGCAGTAATACAGGGGGTAGGAGGGCTTTCTTT.

The chain links TRBV2 to TRBJ2-1; D is unclear. Per the germline V gene, CDR1 is SNHLY and CDR2 is FYNNEI. The ends were cut back, 7 bases at V and 7 bases at J, with 11 bases in the middle. There are 12 residues in the CDR3. The CDR3 loop is CASTRSLNEQFF. For the CDR3, the DNA is TGTGCCAGCACCCGTAGCCTGAATGAGCAGTTCTTC.

This chain uses TRBV24-1 with TRBJ2-1, with TRBD2 identical over 11 bases. V shed 8 bases, J shed 7 bases, and the junction held 12 bases outside the gene matches. The CDR3 runs to 16 residues. Germline lookup yields CDR1 KGHDR and CDR2 SFDVKD. CDR3 in amino acids: CATTRGLAGGRNEQFF. The CDR3 DNA reads TGTGCCACCACTAGGGGTCTAGCGGGAGGTAGAAATGAGCAGTTCTTC.

The V and J genes are TRBV15 and TRBJ2-4; 8 nucleotides agree with TRBD2. Trimming took 1 base from V and 3 from J; bases not matched to a gene: 14. Germline V lookup: CDR1 LNHNV, CDR2 YYDKDF (reference sequence). This CDR3 has 19 amino acids. This CDR3 is CATSRGRFGAGEGKNIQYF. Written as DNA, the CDR3 is TGTGCCACCAGCAGAGGGAGGTTCGGAGCGGGGGAGGGCAAAAACATTCAGTACTTC.

The V gene is TRBV29-1, the J gene TRBJ2-1; 8 bases are shared with TRBD2. V gave up 1 base and J gave up 10 bases; unmatched junction bases: 9. CDR3 length: 14 residues. Germline CDR1 and CDR2: SQVTM and ANQGSEA. CDR3 residues: CSVEVGGAGEEQFF. In nucleotides, the CDR3 is TGCAGCGTTGAAGTCGGAGGAGCGGGAGAAGAGCAGTTCTTC.

This clone was recorded a few times. Sequence at one end of the junction differs from germline and may be a read error. This chain uses TRBV5-1 with TRBJ2-1, with 8 bases identical to TRBD1. CDR1 is SGHRS and CDR2 is YFSETQ in the germline V gene. The CDR3 length is 15 residues. Here the CDR3 reads CASSPGQGGINEQFF. The CDR3 DNA follows: TGTGCCAGCAGTCCCGGACAGGGAGGAATCAATGAGCAGTTCTTC.

CDR3 nucleotides: TGTGCCAGTAGTACGGACGGGGGATCTGGAAACACCATATATTTT. Translating it yields CASSTDGGSGNTIYF. The rearrangement joins TRBV19 to TRBJ1-3; TRBD1 is a possible D gene (5 bases). CDR1 is LNHDA and CDR2 is SQIVND in the germline V gene (reference sequence). Trimming stripped 4 bases from V and 1 base from J, with 11 bases between. The CDR3 extends over 15 amino acids.